Each of the 22 T cell receptor beta chains below was sequenced from the same sample in a study of blood T cell repertoires in COVID-19. Some clones are missing from TCRdb's copy, which holds only in-frame ones; the method was immunoSEQ multiplex PCR. This sample has about 200,000 clones; 70% to 90% occur once, and the top ten carry almost 5%. Sequencing was done on a sample of peripheral blood. The receptors stem from a woman of 80 years or more with acute or convalescent COVID-19.

A single count supports this clone. This rearrangement joins TRBV29-1 to TRBJ1-4; TRBD1 is a possible D gene (6 bases). Per the germline V gene, CDR1 is SQVTM and CDR2 is ANQGSEA. This CDR3 has 12 residues. V was clipped by 7 bases and J by 10 bases, with 16 bases between them. CDR3 sequence reads: CSGGTMVGKLFF. CDR3 DNA: TGCAGCGGGGGGACAATGGTCGGAAAACTGTTTTTT. Filled out from reference TRBV29-1 and TRBJ1-4, the complete variable domain reads SAVISQKPSRDICQRGTSLTIQCQVDSQVTMMFWYRQQPGQSLTLIATANQGSEATYESGFVIDKFPISRPNLTFSTLTVSNMSPEDSSIYLCSGGTMVGKLFFGSGTQLSVL.

The rearrangement joins TRBV13 to TRBJ1-2; D remains ambiguous. The CDR3 sequence is 16 residues long. Germline V gives CDR1 PRHDT, CDR2 FYEKMQ (reference sequence). The V and J ends lost 0 bases and 4 bases respectively, with 15 bases between them. CDR3: CASSLGYGAGVYGYTF. In DNA form, the CDR3 reads TGTGCCAGCAGCTTAGGGTACGGTGCCGGTGTCTATGGCTACACCTTC. Drawing the rest from reference TRBV13 and TRBJ1-2, the complete variable domain is AAGVIQSPRHLIKEKRETATLKCYPIPRHDTVYWYQQGPGQDPQFLISFYEKMQSDKGSIPDRFSAQQFSDYHSELNMSSLELGDSALYFCASSLGYGAGVYGYTFGSGTRLTVV.

This clone has more than one count but fewer than ten. V gene TRBV2 combines with J gene TRBJ2-2; D is unresolved. The germline gives CDR1 SNHLY, CDR2 FYNNEI. Trimming left V 6 bases short and J 4 bases short, with 12 bases between. The CDR3 contains 14 residues. In nucleotides, the CDR3 is TGTGCCAGCAGGGTAGAGATCCTCACCGGGGAGCTGTTTTTT. Translation gives CASRVEILTGELFF.

In this sample, this clone turned up a few times. The J gene is TRBJ2-7, the V gene TRBV7-9, with TRBD1 identical over 8 bases. The CDR3 runs to 15 residues. V dropped 4 bases and J dropped 3; count of bases not matched to a gene: 8. Germline CDR1 is SEHNR and CDR2 is FQNEAQ (reference sequence). Written as DNA, the CDR3 is TGTGCCAGCAGCTGGGGTGGACAGGGTATCTACGAGCAGTACTTC. Translated: CASSWGGQGIYEQYF.

This clone has a handful of counts. This chain joins TRBV28 and TRBJ1-2, with TRBD1 as a possible D gene (6 bases). Looked up from germline, CDR1 is MDHEN and CDR2 is SYDVKM. The V end lost 5 bases, the J end lost 8 bases, and 15 bases lay between the germline ends. This CDR3 region has 13 residues. The CDR3, as DNA: TGTGCCAGCAGTCCTGACAGGCCTGGCGGCTACACCTTC. Its protein is CASSPDRPGGYTF.

The chain links TRBV28 to TRBJ1-5, with 8 bases matching TRBD1. Germline V gives CDR1 MDHEN, CDR2 SYDVKM. V dropped 9 bases and J dropped 5; count of bases not matched to a gene: 3. The CDR3 is 12 residues long. CDR3 sequence reads: CASGTGYQPQHF. In nucleotides, the CDR3 is TGTGCCAGTGGGACAGGCTATCAGCCCCAGCATTTT.

The chain links TRBV28 to TRBJ2-7; weak D call: TRBD1 (6 bases). CDR3 length: 14 residues. The V gene lost 10 bases and the J gene lost 2 bases, with 18 bases spanning the gap. Germline CDR1 and CDR2: MDHEN and SYDVKM. The CDR3 here is CAITGQPGTYEQYF. The DNA of the CDR3 is TGTGCCATTACCGGACAGCCTGGGACCTACGAGCAGTACTTC. Looking up the rest from reference TRBV28 and TRBJ2-7 gives the full variable domain: DVKVTQSSRYLVKRTGEKVFLECVQDMDHENMFWYRQDPGLGLRLIYFSYDVKMKEKGDIPEGYSVSREKKERFSLILESASTNQTSMYLCAITGQPGTYEQYFGPGTRLTVT.

J is TRBJ1-2 and V is TRBV11-2; D not resolved. CDR1 SGHAT and CDR2 FQNNGV come from the germline V gene. The V end was cut by 5 bases, the J end by 5 bases, with 15 bases between. This CDR3 contains 14 residues. The CDR3 protein is CASSLTTGNYGYTF. In nucleotides, the CDR3 is TGTGCCAGCAGCCTGACCACCGGGAATTATGGCTACACCTTC.

This clone turned up a few times. The chain is built from TRBV7-2 and TRBJ2-5; tentative D call: TRBD2 (5 bases). Trimming shortened V by 4 bases and J by 4 bases, and 25 bases separated the two germline ends. Germline CDR1 reads SGHTA; CDR2 reads FQGNSA. This CDR3 contains 18 residues. DNA of the CDR3: TGTGCCAGCAGCTCCTTACTTGGACCCGGGAATCCAAGAGAGACCCAGTACTTC. It codes for CASSSLLGPGNPRETQYF.

This clone showed up just a few times. This rearrangement joins TRBV11-2 to TRBJ2-4; no firm D call. Germline V gene sequence: CDR1 SGHAT, CDR2 FQNNGV. The V end was cut by 6 bases, the J end by 0 bases, with 9 bases between. CDR3 size: 14 residues. As DNA, the CDR3 is TGTGCCAGCAGAGATCGACTAGCCAAAAACATTCAGTACTTC. This encodes CASRDRLAKNIQYF.

The rearrangement links TRBV14 to TRBJ2-7; TRBD2 aligns across 13 bases. The length of the CDR3 is 16 residues. V lost 4 bases, J lost 6 bases, and 9 bases stayed unmatched. Germline CDR1 SGHDN, CDR2 FVKESK. The CDR3 DNA reads as TGTGCCAGCAGCCCCGGACTAGCGGGAGCGGGGTGCGAGCAGTACTTC. Its protein is CASSPGLAGAGCEQYF.

The chain joins TRBV3-1 (or the pseudogene TRBV3-2) to TRBJ1-6; D perhaps matches TRBD1 (5 bases). The V and J ends lost 7 bases and 14 bases respectively, with 15 bases between them. Per the germline V gene, CDR1 is LGHDT and CDR2 is YNNKEL (reference sequence). This CDR3 has 12 residues. CDR3 amino acids: CASTLTGGSLHF. The CDR3 DNA sequence: TGTGCCAGCACCCTGACGGGGGGGTCCCTCCACTTT.

The V gene is TRBV5-6, the J gene TRBJ1-3, with 7 positions matching TRBD1. The CDR3 totals 16 residues. With V trimmed by 0 bases and J by 4 bases, 7 bases remained unmatched. CDR1 is SGHDT and CDR2 is YYEEEE in the germline V gene. CDR3: CASSLEKGARGNTIYF. The CDR3 DNA reads TGTGCCAGCAGCTTGGAAAAGGGGGCAAGGGGAAACACCATATATTTT.

The chain couples TRBV13 to TRBJ2-3, with D hard to call. CDR1 is PRHDT and CDR2 is FYEKMQ in the germline V gene (reference sequence). CDR3 length: 15 residues. Trimming took off 2 bases at V and 4 bases at J, with 13 bases between the two ends. The CDR3 region has the DNA TGTGCCAGCAGCTTACGCGTTCGTAATGCAGATACGCAGTATTTT. Its translation: CASSLRVRNADTQYF.

The genes are TRBV6-2 or TRBV6-3 and TRBJ1-2; 7 nucleotides agree with TRBD1. V was clipped by 4 bases and J by 5 bases; unmatched bases: 13. Germline V gives CDR1 MNHEY, CDR2 SVGEGT. The CDR3 sequence is 16 residues long. CDR3 sequence: CASSLAGGRTGYGYTF. CDR3 bases: TGTGCCAGCAGTTTAGCAGGGGGGCGCACCGGATATGGCTACACCTTC.

The chain recombines TRBV3-1 (or the pseudogene TRBV3-2) with TRBJ1-1, with D maybe TRBD1 (6 bases). Germline loops: CDR1 LGHDT, CDR2 YNNKEL (reference sequence). V was cut by 4 bases and J by 1 base, with 10 bases left in between. The CDR3 is 14 residues long. CDR3 in amino acids: CASSLEGGNTEAFF. The CDR3 nucleotides read TGTGCCAGCAGCCTAGAGGGGGGGAACACTGAAGCTTTCTTT.

This clone was counted between two and nine times. This chain connects TRBV7-2 to TRBJ2-2; no definite D call. V was pared by 2 bases and J by 0 bases, with 10 bases between. Germline V gene data show CDR1 as SGHTA and CDR2 as FQGNSA. There are 16 residues in the CDR3. The CDR3 nucleotides read TGTGCCAGCAGCTTATTCGCGCCTGCGAACACCGGGGAGCTGTTTTTT. Protein: CASSLFAPANTGELFF.

The chain recombines TRBV12-3 or TRBV12-4 with TRBJ2-6; perhaps TRBD2 as D (5 bases). V dropped 11 bases and J dropped 0 bases, with 8 bases sitting between them. This CDR3 has 13 residues. The CDR3 is CASAVSGANVLTF. CDR3 DNA: TGTGCCTCAGCGGTCTCTGGGGCCAACGTCCTGACTTTC.

This rearrangement joins TRBV3-1 (or the pseudogene TRBV3-2) to TRBJ2-7; TRBD2 matches at 7 bases. After removal of 1 base from V and 1 base from J, the junction contained 4 bases not matched to a gene. The CDR3 loop spans 15 amino acids. Per germline, CDR1 LGHDT and CDR2 YNNKEL (reference sequence). CDR3 residues: CASSQGSGKSYEQYF. CDR3 sequence (DNA): TGTGCCAGCAGCCAAGGGAGCGGGAAATCCTACGAGCAGTACTTC.

This chain connects TRBV6-6 to TRBJ2-2, with D possibly matching TRBD1 (6 bases). In germline, CDR1 is MNHNY, CDR2 SVGAGI (reference sequence). CDR3 length: 16 amino acids. V gave up 7 bases and J gave up 1 base, with 16 bases separating them. In DNA form, the CDR3 reads TGTGCCAGCACCTCTGCCGGGACAATGAACACCGGGGAGCTGTTTTTT. This sequence encodes CASTSAGTMNTGELFF.

The chain couples TRBV2 to TRBJ2-7; 9 nucleotides line up with TRBD1. The CDR3 covers 12 residues. Unmatched junction bases numbered 4, after V lost 8 bases and J lost 5 bases. CDR1 is SNHLY and CDR2 is FYNNEI in the germline V gene. CDR3 sequence reads: CASGTGFNEQYF. CDR3 DNA: TGTGCCAGCGGGACAGGGTTTAACGAGCAGTACTTC.

CDR3 nucleotides: TGCGCCAGCAGCGGGAGACAGGGTTGGGCTGAAGCTTTCTTT. Amino acids: CASSGRQGWAEAFF. This chain links TRBV5-1 with TRBJ1-1; 7 nucleotides align to TRBD1. Germline V gene lookup returns CDR1 SGHRS and CDR2 YFSETQ. The CDR3 sequence is 14 residues long. With V trimmed by 4 bases and J by 6 bases, 9 bases remained unmatched.